These T cell receptor beta chains were read from a single sample in a study of blood T cell repertoires in COVID-19. TCRdb's copy holds only in-frame clones and misses some; the assay was immunoSEQ multiplex PCR. The data contain a few hundred thousand clones, roughly 85% of them singletons. The sample taken for sequencing was peripheral blood. The receptors come from a woman between 25 and 40 years old with active or convalescent COVID-19. The CDR3 runs from the conserved cysteine through the conserved F or W. A D gene is named only where the DNA matches it firmly. Part of the rows lack a size; the others show once, few, many or a class for expanded clones.

clone_size j_call v_call d_call cdr3_nt cdr3_aa
. TRBJ2-1 TRBV28 TRBD1 TGTGCCAGCGCGGGTAGGGACAGGGGAAGATTGAATGAGCAGTTCTTC CASAGRDRGRLNEQFF
. TRBJ1-1 TRBV6-6 . TGTGCCAGCAGTTTATCTAGGCAAACGGACACTGAAGCTTTCTTT CASSLSRQTDTEAFF
. TRBJ2-7 TRBV10-2 . TGCGCCAGCAGTGAGACGAGGGACGAGCAGTACTTC CASSETRDEQYF
. TRBJ2-5 TRBV7-2 . TGTGCCAGCAGCTTAAGTTTGTTGGGCGCAGGAGGGGAGACCCAGTACTTC CASSLSLLGAGGETQYF
. TRBJ1-4 TRBV19 . TGTGCCAGTAGGGCGGGATTTTCCACATTCGGCGAAAAACTGTTTTTT CASRAGFSTFGEKLFF
. TRBJ1-2 TRBV5-1 TRBD1 TGCGCCAGCAGCCCGGAGGGGACAGGCGGAGGCTACACCTTC CASSPEGTGGGYTF
. TRBJ2-2 TRBV7-2 TRBD2 TGTGCCAGCAGTCCATACGCAGCGGGGACCGGGGAGCTGTTTTTT CASSPYAAGTGELFF
. TRBJ1-2 TRBV28 . TGTGCCAGCAGTTATGCAGGGAACTATGGCTACACCTTC CASSYAGNYGYTF
once TRBJ1-1 TRBV7-2 . TGTGCCAGCAGCTTAAGGGGGGGCACTGAAGCTTTCTTT CASSLRGGTEAFF
. TRBJ2-5 TRBV30 . TGTGCCTGGGGGGAGGGGGGAAGCGAGACCCAGTACTTC CAWGEGGSETQYF
. TRBJ2-1 TRBV7-2 . . CASSLVGPGTTLFF
once TRBJ1-2 TRBV3-1/TRBV3-2 TRBD1 TGTGCCAGCAGCCCCCGGGACAGGCTTAACTATGGCTACACCTTC CASSPRDRLNYGYTF
. TRBJ1-5 TRBV7-3 . TGTGCCAGCAGCTTATCGGGGGGAGATCAGCCCCAGCATTTT CASSLSGGDQPQHF
few TRBJ1-1 TRBV5-4 TRBD1 TGTGCCAGCAGCGCGGACAGGGACACTGAAGCTTTCTTT CASSADRDTEAFF
once TRBJ1-5 TRBV27 . TGTGCCAGCAGTTCCACCCCCATTACCAGGGAAGGTCAGCCCCAGCATTTT CASSSTPITREGQPQHF
. TRBJ2-7 TRBV7-2 . TGTGCCAGCAGCCGGAGCTCCTACGAGCAGTACTTC CASSRSSYEQYF
. TRBJ2-5 TRBV5-1 TRBD2 TGCGCCAGCAGCTCCAGGCTACTAGCGGGGGGAAACAAAGAGACCCAGTACTTC CASSSRLLAGGNKETQYF
. TRBJ2-7 TRBV5-1 TRBD1 TGCGCCAGCAGCTTGAGAGGGGGCGTGTTATACGAGCAGTACTTC CASSLRGGVLYEQYF
. TRBJ1-1 TRBV19 TRBD1 TGTGCCAGTAGTGCCCGAACAGGGGGCGGAGGGTTGAACACTGAAGCTTTCTTT CASSARTGGGGLNTEAFF
. TRBJ2-3 TRBV6-6 TRBD1 TGTGCCAGCAGTTTAGGACAGGGGGGACTGACAGATACGCAGTATTTT CASSLGQGGLTDTQYF
. TRBJ1-2 TRBV24-1 . TGTGCCACCAGTCAGGGGCCCTATGGCTACACCTTC CATSQGPYGYTF
. TRBJ2-7 TRBV18 . TGTGCCAGCTCACCACCAGGGACACTCTCCTACGAGCAGTACTTC CASSPPGTLSYEQYF
. TRBJ2-1 TRBV12-3/TRBV12-4 . TGTGCCAGCAGTTTAGTAGGAGATGAGCAGTTCTTC CASSLVGDEQFF
. TRBJ1-2 TRBV6-6 . TGTGCCAGCCGGCTTGAAGGGGTTGGCTATGGCTACACCTTC CASRLEGVGYGYTF
. TRBJ1-6 TRBV14 TRBD1 TGTGCCAGCAGCCAAATGACAGGGGCTAATTCACCCCTCCACTTT CASSQMTGANSPLHF
. TRBJ2-1 TRBV4-1 TRBD2 TGCGCCAGCAGCCAAGTCGGGGCGGGGGGGCCTATGGCTGAGCAGTTCTTC CASSQVGAGGPMAEQFF
. TRBJ2-7 TRBV13 . TGTGCCAGCAGCCTAAGATACGAGCAGTACTTC CASSLRYEQYF
. TRBJ2-5 TRBV5-1 TRBD2 TGCGCCAGCAGCTCTCGTTGGGGGGGCCAAGAGACCCAGTACTTC CASSSRWGGQETQYF
. TRBJ1-4 TRBV9 TRBD1 TGTGCCAGCAGCGTAAGGGACAGCCCTAATGAAAAACTGTTTTTT CASSVRDSPNEKLFF
. TRBJ2-7 TRBV7-9 TRBD1 TGTGCCAGCAGCGCCCGGCTACAGGGGGAATTGGACGAGCAGTACTTC CASSARLQGELDEQYF
. TRBJ2-7 TRBV4-1 TRBD2 TGCGCCAGCAGCCAAGTTGCGGGGGGTACCGGCGAGCAGTACTTC CASSQVAGGTGEQYF
. TRBJ1-5 TRBV18 . TGTGCCAGCTCACGGCAGAATAGCAATCAGCCCCAGCATTTT CASSRQNSNQPQHF
. TRBJ1-4 TRBV5-4 . TGTGCCAGCAGCTTAAAGACAGACGACGGGGAAAAACTGTTTTTT CASSLKTDDGEKLFF
. TRBJ1-2 TRBV10-3 . TGTGCCATCAGTGCCCGGGGAGGGGAGGATGGCTACACCTTC CAISARGGEDGYTF
. TRBJ1-6 TRBV6-1 . TGTGCCAGCAGTGAAGACGGGAGTCATAATTCACCCCTCCACTTT CASSEDGSHNSPLHF
. TRBJ1-2 TRBV10-3 . TGTGCCATCAGTGAGGACTACAGGGACCGGGGCTACACCTTC CAISEDYRDRGYTF
. TRBJ1-4 TRBV6-4 TRBD1 TGTGCCAGCAGTGGGCCGGGACAGGGTAATGAAAAACTGTTTTTT CASSGPGQGNEKLFF
. TRBJ2-1 TRBV6-2/TRBV6-3 TRBD2 TGTGCCAGCAGTTTTGATCGGGGGGACAATGAGCAGTTCTTC CASSFDRGDNEQFF